This TCR beta chain was observed in a study of cytomegalovirus exposure and HLA in healthy donors (dated 2017 in TCRdb). With regard to the full study: In an earlier analysis of 587 of the donors, under 300 Gb of sequence data and 117 million unique TCR beta sequences from 150 million to 200 million T cells were reported. An early release that covered 500 to 800 HLA-typed donors contained approximately 290 gigabases of sequencing data and tens of millions of unique TCR sequences. Of the 350 to 400 genotyped donors, approximately 80% fell in the genetic ancestry cluster associated with self-reported Caucasian donors. The study aimed to test whether cataloging public T cell receptors could reveal signatures of past pathogen exposure. The T cell repertoires of some 670 subjects were profiled by immunosequencing and related to cytomegalovirus serostatus. Along with the approximately 700-subject first cohort, a separate validation cohort of over a hundred different subjects was used. High-throughput TCR immunosequencing, statistical association of individual TCRs with disease status, and machine learning were combined to predict cytomegalovirus infection status. In a later analysis, previously published TCR beta repertoires from 550 to 700 donors were re-analyzed and high-resolution HLA genotyping was added so that TCR occurrence patterns could be studied. In the later analysis, no new phenotypic data were used to find candidate immune exposures; instead, reliance was placed on TCR beta sequences and their occurrence across donors. In an earlier analysis of about 590 of the donors, high-throughput TCR beta sequencing was used to judge whether each TCR beta V gene segment behaved as functional or pseudogenic. Donor age, sex, ethnicity and CMV serostatus were collected together with the repertoire data. A later genetic analysis took genome-wide SNP genotypes for about three fifths of the roughly 700 donors and used that subset as a discovery cohort. All discovery cohort repertoires had been generated on a single sequencing platform. HLA typing covered class I and class II loci at four-digit resolution. The number of typed donors differed by locus: roughly 620-640 for A, B, C, DRB1 and DQB1; about 520 for DQA1; around 610 for DPA1; and about 450 for DPB1. Five DR-DQ haplotypes were treated as single units for association and clustering because of strong linkage in the cohort. Across 300 to 400 genotyped donors of the cohort, an average of roughly 200,000 unique TCR beta nucleotide sequences per donor were sequenced, and 15% to 20% of those sequences were non-productive.

In the case of this clone: The clone's antigen remains unknown. Per-nucleotide qualities are absent, and no much larger clonotype sits a single base away.

The cohort comprised fewer than 700 healthy bone marrow donors. At the time of sampling, all cohort members were nominally healthy, though unrecorded immune exposures were likely present. The donor tested CMV seropositive and was one of the 289 seropositive cohort members. A peripheral blood sample was provided by each donor, and peripheral blood mononuclear cells were used for TCR beta sequencing. The Qiagen DNeasy Blood Extraction Kit was used to extract genomic DNA from the blood cell samples. The germline V gene gives CDR1 as MDHEN and CDR2 as SYDVKM. The CDR3 numbers 16 residues from cysteine through phenylalanine. The sequence is cut down to CDR3 DNA, 48 bases in frame from base 1. Ends trimmed: V by 1 base, J by 7 bases; bases unmatched to a gene: 9. Broad study findings and their caveats: Most CMV-associated TCR beta chains appeared to be HLA-restricted in a later analysis, and the HLA associations seemed to be driven largely by CMV exposure. In vitro tests confirmed that a few of the cytomegalovirus-associated TCR beta chains recognize cytomegalovirus antigens. The presence/absence analyses assumed that sequencing depth was roughly uniform across donors, and that assumption may not be true. At a false discovery rate of 0.05, a later analysis linked 15,000 to 20,000 TCR beta sequences to specific HLA alleles. CMV serostatus was the only immune exposure information available for the cohort. Because some donors lacked HLA typing at each locus, the association tests relied only on the typed subset. In a later genetic analysis, a missense DCLRE1C variant was associated with V-gene and J-gene trimming of TCR beta chains, and the association was replicated in an independent cohort. This cohort had only TCR beta chains sequenced, and the lack of alpha or paired-chain data limited which features could be detected. Correlated functional status among segregating V segments might be attributable to linkage disequilibrium, but an unknown experimental factor could not be ruled out. According to the authors, the approach could potentially be generalized to other disease states and immunological phenotypes. While some public TCRs were present in many individuals, most TCR sequences turned up only very rarely across donors. According to a later analysis, TCR association rates differed among HLA loci, with DRB1 alleles showing the most associated TCRs and HLA-C alleles showing the fewest. A later genetic analysis reported fewer N-insertions in productive TCRs among donors in an Asian-associated ancestry cluster than the approximately 700-donor mean. A cluster of highly shared sequence variants was judged likely to represent a technical artifact of the sequencing pipeline. Because the 87-base-pair reads could not distinguish some IMGT-functional V segments, including TRBV6-2 and TRBV6-3, those segments were excluded. A further reported finding was that TCR beta sequences accurately predicted the HLA-A and HLA-B alleles for most subjects in the first cohort. In a later analysis, HLA-associated TCR beta chains were found to be more clonally expanded and to have lower generation probabilities than equally common non-associated chains. In a later analysis, several top co-occurrence clusters were reported to appear linked to parvovirus B19, influenza, CMV and Epstein-Barr virus. In the study, about 150 TCR beta chains were listed as associated with cytomegalovirus. When HLA alleles, especially DR and DQ, strongly co-occurred, TCR associations were difficult to assign to individual alleles. Cytomegalovirus status was reported to be diagnosed by the classifier with high specificity and sensitivity in both the original and validation cohorts. Fewer than 20 rarely observed V segments, including chromosome 9 orphons, were excluded from the earlier analysis of a few hundred of the donors because counts were too low. In an earlier analysis of 587 of the donors, most TCR beta V segments appeared in productive rearrangements about 87% or about 30% of the time, broadly matching IMGT annotations.

Library construction relied on the immunoSEQ multiplex PCR assay. For the multiplex PCR, a mixture combining 60 forward primers for TCR Vbeta segments and 13 reverse primers for TCR Jbeta segments was used. The CDR3 region of rearranged TCR beta genes was amplified from genomic DNA with a multiplex PCR assay. Amplified TCR beta libraries were sequenced as 87-base-pair reads on the Illumina HiSeq System. In the paper's pipeline: In a later analysis, tens of millions of unique TCR beta chains were counted across the 666 repertoires, and roughly 10 million of these chains were shared by at least two donors. Raw reads were error-corrected and collapsed into unique sequences with a nearest-neighbor algorithm that merged closely related sequences to remove PCR and sequencing errors. V, D and J gene segments were assigned by aligning CDR3 sequences to IMGT reference sequences. For a sequence to be retained, a match of at least six nucleotides to both a V gene segment and a J gene segment was required. A rearrangement counted as productive if the CDR3 had no stop codons and remained in frame with V and J, and every other rearrangement counted as non-productive. CDR3 was defined by IMGT convention, running from the second conserved V-encoded cysteine to the conserved J-encoded phenylalanine. In an earlier analysis of roughly 580 of the donors, sequences lacking an unambiguous match to a single V gene segment were excluded. An earlier analysis of 587 of the donors classified V segments as functional when productive rearrangements were above 56.7% and as segregating when the standard deviation between donors was above 5%. To diagnose cytomegalovirus status from the catalog of TCR beta chain sequences, a statistical classification framework was built. V and J gene assignment, in a later analysis, came from comparing TCR nucleotide sequences with IMGT/GENE-DB human TR gene sequences. The TCRdist pipeline was used in a later analysis to assign CDR3 sequences and most-parsimonious VDJ recombination scenarios. In a later analysis, each TCR beta chain was defined by its CDR3 amino acid sequence together with its V-gene family, and reads without a unique V-gene family were excluded. In a later analysis, fewer than 600 highly shared, low-generation-probability nucleotide sequences were removed to address suspected cross-contamination and a sequencing artifact. For each public chain, a later analysis derived a clonal expansion index from normalized ranks of inferred template counts within each repertoire. In a later analysis, generation probabilities were computed with a VDJ recombination model fitted to out-of-frame rearrangements, and the resulting probabilities were checked against IGoR. A later analysis scored TCR-TCR, TCR-HLA and TCR-CMV co-occurrence with hypergeometric tests, applying a repertoire-size bias correction to TCR pairs. A later analysis estimated false discovery rates by permuting HLA or CMV assignments 20 times. In a later analysis, co-occurring TCRs were grouped using DBSCAN, with TCRdist sequence similarity added in when clustering inside HLA-allele-positive subsets. Repertoires with fewer than 30,000 or more than 120,000 public chains were left out of co-occurrence clustering, as were five repertoires with anomalous nucleotide sharing. TCRdb re-hosts the immuneACCESS table, in-frame sequences only. Its copies lack some clones; in the studies checked, an unresolved V gene accounts for under half of them, and the cause for the rest is not known. That table gives V, J and clone size, and the DNA gave D and trimming. The sample contains some 100,000 clones, approximately 70% of them found a single time. The ten largest clones add up to 4% to 5.5% of the sample.

The source is a woman aged 18-29 years in good health and CMV-seropositive. This chain is built from TRBV28 and TRBJ1-4; a stretch of 7 junction bases matches TRBD1. Sequencing used PBMCs. The DNA reads as follows: TGTGCCAGCAGTTTATACCGGGACAGCATTCTTGAAAAACTGTTTTTT. Its protein product is CASSLYRDSILEKLFF.